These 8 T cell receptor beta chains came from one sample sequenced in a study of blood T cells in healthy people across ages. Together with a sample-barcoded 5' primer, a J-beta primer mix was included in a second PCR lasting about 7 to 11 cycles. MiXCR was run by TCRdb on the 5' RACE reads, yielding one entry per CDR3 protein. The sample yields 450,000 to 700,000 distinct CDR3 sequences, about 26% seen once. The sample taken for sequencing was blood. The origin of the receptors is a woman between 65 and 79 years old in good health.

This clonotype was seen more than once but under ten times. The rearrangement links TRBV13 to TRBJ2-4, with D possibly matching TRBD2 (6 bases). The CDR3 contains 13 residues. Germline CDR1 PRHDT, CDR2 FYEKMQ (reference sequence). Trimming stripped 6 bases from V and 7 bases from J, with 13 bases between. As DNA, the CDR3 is TGTGCCAGCAGGCCGGCAGGGAGGAACATTCAGTACTTC. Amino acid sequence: CASRPAGRNIQYF.

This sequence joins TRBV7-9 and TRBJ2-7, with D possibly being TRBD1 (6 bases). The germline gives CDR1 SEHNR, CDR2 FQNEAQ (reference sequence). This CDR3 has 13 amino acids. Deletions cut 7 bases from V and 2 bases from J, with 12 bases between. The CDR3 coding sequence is TGTGCCAGCACCCCCAGGGGTACCTACGAGCAGTACTTC. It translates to CASTPRGTYEQYF.

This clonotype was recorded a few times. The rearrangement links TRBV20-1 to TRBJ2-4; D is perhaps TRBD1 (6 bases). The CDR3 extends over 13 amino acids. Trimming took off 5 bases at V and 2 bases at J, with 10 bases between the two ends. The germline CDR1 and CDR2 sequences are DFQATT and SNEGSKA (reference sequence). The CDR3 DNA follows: TGCAGTGCTGTACAGGGTACCAAAAACATTCAGTACTTC. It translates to CSAVQGTKNIQYF.

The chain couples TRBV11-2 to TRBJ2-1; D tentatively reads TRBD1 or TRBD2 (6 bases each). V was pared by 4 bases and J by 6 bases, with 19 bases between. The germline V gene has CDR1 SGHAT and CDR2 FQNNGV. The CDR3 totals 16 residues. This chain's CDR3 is CASSSYRGRTSNEQFF. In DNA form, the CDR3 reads TGTGCCAGCAGCTCATATAGGGGGAGGACTTCCAATGAGCAGTTCTTC.

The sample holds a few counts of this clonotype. The CDR3 is CASSLSARTDEQYF. The CDR3 nucleotides read TGTGCCAGCAGTCTTAGCGCCCGTACGGACGAGCAGTACTTC. This rearrangement joins TRBV6-5 to TRBJ2-7; D may be TRBD2 (5 bases). The V gene lost 5 bases and the J gene lost 5 bases, with 16 bases spanning the gap. The CDR3 sequence is 14 residues long. Looked up from germline, CDR1 is MNHEY and CDR2 is SVGAGI.

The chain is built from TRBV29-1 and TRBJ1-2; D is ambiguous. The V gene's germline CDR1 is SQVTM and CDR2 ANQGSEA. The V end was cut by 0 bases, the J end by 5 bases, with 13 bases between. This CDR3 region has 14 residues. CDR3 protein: CSVEDPRVKYGYTF. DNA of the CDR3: TGCAGCGTTGAAGATCCGCGGGTAAAGTATGGCTACACCTTC.

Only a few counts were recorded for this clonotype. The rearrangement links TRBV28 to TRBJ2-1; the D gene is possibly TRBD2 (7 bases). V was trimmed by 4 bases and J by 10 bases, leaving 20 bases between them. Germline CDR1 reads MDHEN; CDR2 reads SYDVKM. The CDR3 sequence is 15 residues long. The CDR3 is CASSSMEGGSQEQFF. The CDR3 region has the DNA TGTGCCAGCAGTTCCATGGAGGGGGGGTCCCAAGAGCAGTTCTTC.

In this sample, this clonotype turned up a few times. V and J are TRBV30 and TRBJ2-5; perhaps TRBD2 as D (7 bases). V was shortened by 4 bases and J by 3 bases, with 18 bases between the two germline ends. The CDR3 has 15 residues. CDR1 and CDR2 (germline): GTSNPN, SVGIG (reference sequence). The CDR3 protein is CAWMRAGARKETQYF. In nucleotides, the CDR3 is TGTGCCTGGATGAGGGCGGGGGCTCGGAAAGAGACCCAGTACTTC.